This T cell receptor beta chain stems from a study of control samples from healthy donors and cancer patients. The CDR3 extends over 14 amino acids. Germline V gene data show CDR1 as KGHDR and CDR2 as SFDVKD. V was trimmed by 3 bases and J by 4 bases, leaving 11 bases between them. TCRdb keeps only in-frame clones here, not all; method: immunoSEQ multiplex PCR. This sample carries around 120,000 clones, about 89% of them seen once, and the ten largest clones take 7.8%. The clonotype originates from a woman younger than 30 in good health. The chain couples TRBV24-1 to TRBJ1-2; D call uncertain. Sequences were obtained from blood. The CDR3 reads CATSDTGLLYGYTF. In DNA form, the CDR3 reads TGTGCCACCAGTGATACCGGGTTGCTCTATGGCTACACCTTC.